A single sample is the source of the 30 T cell receptor beta chains below, sequenced in a study of PD-1 blockade in classical Hodgkin lymphoma. The assay was immunoSEQ multiplex PCR, and TCRdb's table has in-frame clones only and misses some. The sample records some 34,000 clones, 70% to 80% being singletons. Specified time point: cycle 4 day 1 (C4D1), after less than 7 weeks of nivolumab. Each patient experienced a relapse that followed autologous stem cell transplantation, and brentuximab vedotin exposure varied. This sample comprised peripheral blood mononuclear cells (PBMCs), obtained before the fourth cycle of nivolumab. All receptors derive from a human donor with classical Hodgkin lymphoma.

V is TRBV5-4 and J is TRBJ2-7; 9 nucleotides match TRBD2. This CDR3 is built from 14 residues. Germline V gives CDR1 SGHNT, CDR2 YYREEE (reference sequence). The ends lost 3 bases at V and 3 bases at J; junction bases unmatched: 4. The CDR3, as DNA: TGTGCCAGCAGCTATAGCGGGAGTCTCTACGAGCAGTACTTC. Residues: CASSYSGSLYEQYF.

This clone counts as medium-sized. The gene calls are TRBV4-1 and TRBJ2-7; TRBD1 might be the D (6 bases). From germline, CDR1 is MGHRA and CDR2 YSYEKL. The CDR3 is 15 amino acids. Trimming removed 0 bases from V and 3 bases from J, with 12 bases in between. CDR3: CASSQDRGQNYEQYF. The CDR3 DNA follows: TGCGCCAGCAGCCAAGATAGGGGACAAAACTACGAGCAGTACTTC.

The table lists this clone with a count of one. The chain uses TRBV9 and TRBJ1-5; tentative D call: TRBD1 (5 bases). V was pared by 0 bases and J by 3 bases, with 10 bases between. The CDR3 totals 15 residues. Germline V gene lookup returns CDR1 SGDLS and CDR2 YYNGEE. CDR3 DNA: TGTGCCAGCAGCGTAGGAGGACAAATCAATCAGCCCCAGCATTTT. Protein product: CASSVGGQINQPQHF.

The chain joins TRBV7-2 to TRBJ2-3, with 11 bases identical to TRBD2. CDR3 length equals 18 residues. V shed 3 bases and J 0 bases; nucleotides not matched to a gene: 8. The V gene's germline CDR1 is SGHTA and CDR2 FQGNSA. The CDR3 bases are TGTGCCAGCAGCTTTAGCGGGAGGGGGAATCCTAGCACAGATACGCAGTATTTT. This gives the protein CASSFSGRGNPSTDTQYF.

The chain uses TRBV9 and TRBJ1-5; D is uncertain. The germline V gene encodes CDR1 SGDLS and CDR2 YYNGEE. Trimming left V 0 bases short and J 7 bases short, with 8 bases between. CDR3 length: 13 amino acids. The DNA of the CDR3 is TGTGCCAGCAGCGTAGTCGACGGCCAGCCCCAGCATTTT. It encodes CASSVVDGQPQHF.

The CDR3, as DNA: TGTGCCAGCTCCCTGCGGTCCCTAGGCTCCTACAATGAGCAGTTCTTC. It specifies CASSLRSLGSYNEQFF. The genes are TRBV9 and TRBJ2-1; D is undetermined. The CDR3 extends over 16 amino acids. Trimming pared 7 bases from V and 0 bases from J, leaving 17 bases between. Germline CDR1 reads SGDLS; CDR2 reads YYNGEE.

The chain links TRBV6-1 to TRBJ2-3; D not resolved. Per the germline V gene, CDR1 is MNHNS and CDR2 is SASEGT. CDR3 size: 14 residues. Trimming removed 3 bases at V and 6 bases at J, with 13 bases between. Here the CDR3 reads CASSDPRSRDTQYF. In DNA form, the CDR3 reads TGTGCCAGCAGTGACCCCCGGAGTAGGGATACGCAGTATTTT.

The chain is built from TRBV6-5 and TRBJ2-7; a weak D match, TRBD2 (6 bases). CDR1 is MNHEY, CDR2 SVGAGI, per germline. The length of the CDR3 is 16 residues. V was shortened by 0 bases and J by 1 base, with 13 bases between the two germline ends. The CDR3 spells CASSYSVRRGSYEQYF. The CDR3 DNA reads as TGTGCCAGCAGTTACTCGGTGCGGAGGGGTTCCTACGAGCAGTACTTC.

The chain has TRBV5-6 and TRBJ2-7, with TRBD2 matching 8 bases. Trimming at V came to 9 bases and at J to 1 base, leaving 9 bases not matched to a gene. CDR1 is SGHDT, CDR2 YYEEEE, per germline. The CDR3 is made up of 14 amino acids. The DNA of the CDR3 is TGTGCCACTTCAATTAGCGGGGTTTCCTACGAGCAGTACTTC. Protein: CATSISGVSYEQYF.

The chain carries TRBV30 and TRBJ1-2; D gene unclear. The CDR3 extends over 11 amino acids. Germline CDR1 GTSNPN, CDR2 SVGIG (reference sequence). V lost 1 base, J lost 4 bases, and 4 bases lay in between. The CDR3 DNA reads TGTGCCTGGAGTGACGGCTATGGCTACACCTTC. Its translation is CAWSDGYGYTF.

The rearrangement uses TRBV7-6 and TRBJ1-1; 9 bases align to TRBD1. The V gene's germline CDR1 is SGHVS and CDR2 FNYEAQ. V lost 1 base to trimming and J lost 4 bases; unmatched junction nucleotides: 4. This CDR3 comprises 15 residues. The CDR3 is CASSLGGTGPTEAFF. The CDR3 bases are TGTGCCAGCAGCTTAGGGGGGACAGGGCCCACTGAAGCTTTCTTT.

The gene calls are TRBV5-4 and TRBJ1-1; a weak D match, TRBD1 (5 bases). Trimming pared 3 bases from V and 4 bases from J, leaving 13 bases between. From germline, CDR1 is SGHNT and CDR2 YYREEE (reference sequence). CDR3 length equals 14 residues. The CDR3 sequence is CASSYRDPLTEAFF. The CDR3, as DNA: TGTGCCAGCAGCTACCGGGACCCGCTCACTGAAGCTTTCTTT.

This sequence joins TRBV19 and TRBJ1-2, with 7 bases identical to TRBD1. Per germline, CDR1 LNHDA and CDR2 SQIVND (reference sequence). V lost 7 bases and J lost 4; bases outside the gene matches: 6. The CDR3 has 13 residues. CDR3 amino acids: CASKNRGGYGYTF. Written as DNA, the CDR3 is TGTGCCAGTAAAAACAGGGGCGGCTATGGCTACACCTTC.

This sequence joins TRBV27 and TRBJ1-5, with D perhaps TRBD1 (5 bases). The CDR3 contains 15 residues. Trimming took 5 bases from V and 2 from J, leaving 13 bases between them. Germline V gene sequence: CDR1 MNHEY, CDR2 SMNVEV (reference sequence). The CDR3 region has the DNA TGTGCCAGCAGTCCGACAGAAACCGGCAATCAGCCCCAGCATTTT. Amino acids: CASSPTETGNQPQHF.

The V call is TRBV30, the J call TRBJ2-5, with D hard to call. The DNA end lines up better with TRBJ2-7; the J call may be wrong. Germline loops: CDR1 GTSNPN, CDR2 SVGIG (reference sequence). This CDR3 region has 11 residues. The CDR3 nucleotides read TGTGCCTGGACCCTGCGTTACGAGCAGTACTTC. This encodes CAWTLRYEQYF.

This chain connects TRBV2 to TRBJ2-1; D is perhaps TRBD1 or TRBD2 (5 bases each). Germline loops: CDR1 SNHLY, CDR2 FYNNEI. The CDR3 contains 12 residues. With 6 bases removed from V and 7 bases from J, the gap between germline ends came to 10 bases. CDR3 bases: TGTGCCAGCAGGGTGTGGGGGAATGAGCAGTTCTTC. It yields the protein CASRVWGNEQFF.

This clone was counted once. The V gene is TRBV7-9, the J gene TRBJ1-3; D gene unclear. The CDR3 runs to 11 residues. The V end was cut by 0 bases, the J end by 6 bases, with 0 bases between. The germline V gene has CDR1 SEHNR and CDR2 FQNEAQ (reference sequence). This chain's CDR3 is CASSLANTIYF. CDR3 nucleotides: TGTGCCAGCAGCTTAGCAAACACCATATATTTT.

This rearrangement joins TRBV19 to TRBJ2-7, with D tentatively TRBD2 (6 bases). The CDR3 has 14 amino acids. Trimming took 3 bases from V and 1 from J, leaving 10 bases between them. Looked up from germline, CDR1 is LNHDA and CDR2 is SQIVND (reference sequence). The CDR3 spells CASSIGGHSYEQYF. The CDR3 coding sequence is TGTGCCAGTAGTATCGGGGGTCATTCCTACGAGCAGTACTTC.

A few counts support this clone. The chain uses TRBV6-1 and TRBJ1-5; no clear D gene. From germline, CDR1 is MNHNS and CDR2 SASEGT. V shed 6 bases and J shed 6 bases, with 15 bases lying between them. The CDR3 is made up of 14 amino acids. CDR3 in amino acids: CASRKRVEGQPQHF. The CDR3 DNA reads TGTGCCAGCAGAAAAAGGGTAGAGGGTCAGCCCCAGCATTTT.

The table lists this clone with a count of one. The chain couples TRBV19 to TRBJ1-6; tentative D call: TRBD1 (6 bases). This CDR3 is built from 15 residues. Germline V lookup: CDR1 LNHDA, CDR2 SQIVND (reference sequence). Trimming stripped 6 bases from V and 8 bases from J, with 17 bases between. The CDR3 protein is CASRNGGGHDSPLHF. The CDR3 coding sequence is TGTGCCAGTAGAAATGGGGGGGGGCATGATTCACCCCTCCACTTT. Supplemented by reference TRBV19 and TRBJ1-6, the full variable domain reads DGGITQSPKYLFRKEGQNVTLSCEQNLNHDAMYWYRQDPGQGLRLIYYSQIVNDFQKGDIAEGYSVSREKKESFPLTVTSAQKNPTAFYLCASRNGGGHDSPLHFGNGTRLTVT.

This chain uses TRBV28 with TRBJ1-2; D ambiguous. CDR3 length equals 14 residues. Trimming took off 1 base at V and 4 bases at J, with 10 bases between the two ends. Germline CDR1 and CDR2: MDHEN and SYDVKM. CDR3 loop: CASSLYRVRYGYTF. CDR3 sequence (DNA): TGTGCCAGCAGTTTATATCGGGTGCGCTATGGCTACACCTTC.

V is TRBV6-1 and J is TRBJ2-7; D not resolved. CDR1 and CDR2 (germline): MNHNS, SASEGT. Trimming removed 5 bases at V and 0 bases at J, with 8 bases between. The CDR3 runs to 13 residues. CDR3 in DNA: TGTGCCAGCAGTCGGGTCGACTCCTACGAGCAGTACTTC. This sequence encodes CASSRVDSYEQYF.

Here the CDR3 reads CASSPAEETVYGYTF. The DNA for the CDR3 is TGTGCCAGCTCACCAGCGGAGGAGACCGTCTATGGCTACACCTTC. The gene calls are TRBV18 and TRBJ1-2, with D unclear. CDR1 is KGHSH, CDR2 LQKENI, per germline. The length of the CDR3 is 15 residues. Deletions cut 2 bases from V and 4 bases from J, with 14 bases between.

The gene calls are TRBV7-8 and TRBJ1-2, with TRBD1 matching 11 bases. Trimming took 1 base from V and 0 from J; bases not matched to a gene: 10. The CDR3 sequence is 19 residues long. CDR1 and CDR2 (germline): SGHVS, FQNEAQ. The CDR3 spells CASSLGAGTGGVSNYGYTF. The CDR3 nucleotides read TGTGCCAGCAGCTTAGGGGCCGGGACAGGGGGTGTCTCTAACTATGGCTACACCTTC.

The chain carries TRBV13 and TRBJ1-2, with TRBD1 matching over 11 bases. CDR1 and CDR2 (germline): PRHDT, FYEKMQ (reference sequence). The CDR3 consists of 16 residues. Germline trimming cut 4 bases from V and 6 bases from J; bases unmatched to any gene: 10. Here the CDR3 reads CASSSRNGQGADGYTF. The CDR3 DNA follows: TGTGCCAGCAGCTCGCGCAATGGACAGGGGGCTGATGGCTACACCTTC.

This chain joins TRBV29-1 and TRBJ2-1; perhaps TRBD2 as D (5 bases). Trimming removed 4 bases from V and 6 bases from J, with 16 bases in between. Germline V gene data show CDR1 as SQVTM and CDR2 as ANQGSEA. The CDR3 is 14 residues long. The CDR3 bases are TGCAGCGTTGTCGGGATTCTCCTGCCCAATGAGCAGTTCTTC. It translates to CSVVGILLPNEQFF.

The rearrangement uses TRBV6-1 and TRBJ1-1; 8 bases align to TRBD1. Germline lookup yields CDR1 MNHNS and CDR2 SASEGT. With V trimmed by 10 bases and J by 11 bases, 15 bases remained unmatched. This CDR3 contains 13 residues. CDR3 region: CATGQGLYRAAFF. In nucleotides, the CDR3 is TGTGCCACAGGACAGGGATTGTATCGGGCGGCTTTCTTT.

The chain couples TRBV7-9 to TRBJ2-1, with 9 bases fitting TRBD1. V dropped 5 bases and J dropped 14; count of bases not matched to a gene: 13. The CDR3 has 14 residues. Germline V gene lookup returns CDR1 SEHNR and CDR2 FQNEAQ (reference sequence). The CDR3 sequence: CASSQGTGTKREFF. The CDR3 DNA reads TGTGCCAGCAGCCAGGGGACAGGGACTAAGCGGGAGTTCTTC. The variable domain in full, completed from reference TRBV7-9 and TRBJ2-1, reads DTGVSQNPRHKITKRGQNVTFRCDPISEHNRLYWYRQTLGQGPEFLTYFQNEAQLEKSRLLSDRFSAERPKGSFSTLEIQRTEQGDSAMYLCASSQGTGTKREFFGPGTRLTVL.

The genes are TRBV27 and TRBJ1-1; possible D gene TRBD1, 6 bases. The CDR3 is made up of 16 amino acids. V lost 3 bases and J lost 2, with 16 bases in between. Per germline, CDR1 MNHEY and CDR2 SMNVEV (reference sequence). CDR3 nucleotide sequence: TGTGCCAGCAGTTTGGGGGGGCACGTGGGAAACACTGAAGCTTTCTTT. Translation gives CASSLGGHVGNTEAFF.

The CDR3 region has the DNA TGCAGCGTTGAAGTTACAGGGGGAATTGGCTCCTACGAGCAGTACTTC. This encodes CSVEVTGGIGSYEQYF. V usage is TRBV29-1 and J usage is TRBJ2-5, with 8 bases lining up with TRBD1. The better agreement between TRBJ2-7 and the DNA end casts doubt on the J call. From germline, CDR1 is SQVTM and CDR2 ANQGSEA. CDR3 length equals 16 residues.